This T cell receptor beta chain was recovered during a study of shared clonotypes between healthy human individuals. Remarks on this clone: Antigen unknown.

Investigators spread the genomic DNA of each subset evenly over several immunoSEQ plates. Template for every sorted-subset replicate PCR totaled approximately 200 ng DNA, some 30,000 T cell genomes. Measured with immunoSEQ multiplex PCR; TCRdb has only the in-frame clones, and not every one. The sample carries about 2.4 million clones, over 85% recorded once. Germline V gives CDR1 SEHNR, CDR2 FQNEAQ (reference sequence). The CDR3 has 15 amino acids. The ends were cut back, 5 bases at V and 0 bases at J, with 14 bases in the middle. The donors were adults (healthy and HIV-negative) with no recent acute infections or vaccinations. Study-level points and caveats: Rarefaction indicated that sorted-subset sequencing remained incomplete although depth was large.

This chain connects TRBV7-9 to TRBJ2-7; possible D gene TRBD1, 6 bases. What was sequenced was naive CD4+ T cells from PBMCs. As for subset: CD45RA+ positively selected. The receptor's source is a man aged 18 to 30 in good health. Some clones in this sample may be carry-over from other donors' samples. The CDR3 sequence: CASSPYRTVSYEQYF. For the CDR3, the DNA is TGTGCCAGCAGCCCATACAGGACAGTCTCCTACGAGCAGTACTTC.